Listed here is a single T cell receptor (beta chain). Its antigen is unknown. The CDR3 is made up of 13 amino acids. J was trimmed by 3 bases and V by 2 bases; bases with no gene match: 1. Germline V gene data show CDR1 as MNHNY and CDR2 as SVGAGI (reference sequence). This sample is part of a study of cytomegalovirus exposure and HLA in healthy donors. Whole-study findings and limits: Per a prior analysis, the majority of TCR beta V segments were productive roughly 90% or roughly 30% of the time. Per a later analysis, HLA-associated TCR beta chains showed more clonal expansion than other, equally common TCR beta chains. On later analysis, the bulk of CMV-associated TCR beta chains appeared to be HLA-restricted.

13 Jbeta primers and 60 Vbeta primers were used for the PCR. Profiling relied on immunoSEQ multiplex PCR, and the TCRdb table lists in-frame clones only, not all of them. The sample holds approximately 160,000 clones, 60% to 85% seen once. This receptor was identified in a female donor in good health and CMV-seronegative. The sample comprised PBMCs. J is TRBJ2-7 and V is TRBV6-6; 7 bases agree with TRBD1. The CDR3 DNA sequence: TGTGCCAGCAGTTACGGGGACAGCTACGAGCAGTACTTC. Translation gives CASSYGDSYEQYF.